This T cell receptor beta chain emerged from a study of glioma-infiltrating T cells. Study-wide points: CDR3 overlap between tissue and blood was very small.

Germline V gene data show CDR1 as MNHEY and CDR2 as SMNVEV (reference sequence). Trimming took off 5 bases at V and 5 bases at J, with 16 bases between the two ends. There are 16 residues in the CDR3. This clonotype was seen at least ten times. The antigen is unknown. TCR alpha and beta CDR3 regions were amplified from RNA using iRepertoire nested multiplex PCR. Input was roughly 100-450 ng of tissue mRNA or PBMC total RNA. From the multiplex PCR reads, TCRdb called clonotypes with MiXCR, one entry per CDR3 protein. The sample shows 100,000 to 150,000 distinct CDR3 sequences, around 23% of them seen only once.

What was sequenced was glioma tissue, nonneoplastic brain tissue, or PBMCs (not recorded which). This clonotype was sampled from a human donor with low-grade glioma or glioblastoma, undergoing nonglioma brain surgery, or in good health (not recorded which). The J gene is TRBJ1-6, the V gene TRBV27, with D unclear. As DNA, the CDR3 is TGTGCCAGCAGTCAAGTTAGATTTTACGATAATTCACCCCTCCACTTT. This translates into CASSQVRFYDNSPLHF.